This TCR beta chain was sequenced for a study of beta chain features in type 1 diabetes. Points from the study as a whole: Compared with healthy donors, patients appeared to share more similar naive, central memory and regulatory TCRB repertoires. Any HLA type influence on TCRB rearrangement was left unresolved here. In every one of the four CD4+ subsets, TCRB CDR3s were moderately but significantly shorter in Type 1 diabetes patients.

V lost 2 bases and J lost 3, with 14 bases in between. The germline CDR1 and CDR2 sequences are SGDLS and YYNGEE. The CDR3 is 16 residues long. This clone was seen many times. The antigen is not known. Isolated RNA was reverse transcribed in full, so expressed TCRB transcripts were sequenced. Here immunoSEQ multiplex PCR was the method, and the copy in TCRdb shows in-frame clones only, minus some. The table has around 130,000 clones, approximately 16% seen once. The sequence was collected from a man aged 25-45 years with type 1 diabetes. The rearrangement links TRBV9 to TRBJ2-2, with no clear D. The sequenced sample consisted of central memory CD4+ T cells from blood. This CDR3 reads CASSVLDGQDTGELFF. The CDR3 region has the DNA TGTGCCAGCAGCGTTTTGGACGGTCAGGACACCGGGGAGCTGTTTTTT.